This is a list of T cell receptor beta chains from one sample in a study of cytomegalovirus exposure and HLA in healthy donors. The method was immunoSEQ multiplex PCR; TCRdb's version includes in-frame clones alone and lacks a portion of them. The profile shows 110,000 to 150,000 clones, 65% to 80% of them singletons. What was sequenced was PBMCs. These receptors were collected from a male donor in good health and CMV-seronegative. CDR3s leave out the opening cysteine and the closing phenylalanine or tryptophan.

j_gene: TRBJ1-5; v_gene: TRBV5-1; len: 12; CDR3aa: ASSLSGGNQPQH
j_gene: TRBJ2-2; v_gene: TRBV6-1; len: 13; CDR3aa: ASRADRGSTGELF
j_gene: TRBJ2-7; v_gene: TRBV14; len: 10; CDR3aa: ASGWLPYEQY
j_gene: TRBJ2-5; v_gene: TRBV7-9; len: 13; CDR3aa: ASSPAAGTQETQY
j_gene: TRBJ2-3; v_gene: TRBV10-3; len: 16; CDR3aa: AISALPSGATSTDTQY
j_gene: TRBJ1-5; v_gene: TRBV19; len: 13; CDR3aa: ASSLGMFSGQPQH
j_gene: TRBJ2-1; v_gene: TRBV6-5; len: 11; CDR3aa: ASRQGLLGEQF
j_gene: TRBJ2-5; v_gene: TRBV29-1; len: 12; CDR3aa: SVEVLLGQETQY
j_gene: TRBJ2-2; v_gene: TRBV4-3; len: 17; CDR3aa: ASSRKDPRQGTNTGELF
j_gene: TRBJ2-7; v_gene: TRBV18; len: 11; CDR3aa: ASSRQREGEQY
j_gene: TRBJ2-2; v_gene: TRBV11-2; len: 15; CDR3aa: ASSLPLGQGNTGELF
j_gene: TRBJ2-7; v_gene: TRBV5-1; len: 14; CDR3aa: ASSLASGRATYEQY
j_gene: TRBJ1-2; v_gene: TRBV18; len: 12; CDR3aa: ASSPSRTGTEDT
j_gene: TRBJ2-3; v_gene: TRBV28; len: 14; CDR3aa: ASSPGQGARADTQY
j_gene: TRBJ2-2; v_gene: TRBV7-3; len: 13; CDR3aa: ASSSPRGVMGELF
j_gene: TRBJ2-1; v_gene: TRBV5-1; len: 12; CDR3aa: ASNTGHPYNEQF
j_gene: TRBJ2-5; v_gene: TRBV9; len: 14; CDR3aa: ASSGPRGRILETQY
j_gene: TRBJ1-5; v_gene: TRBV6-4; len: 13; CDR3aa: ASSHTGIFSQPQH
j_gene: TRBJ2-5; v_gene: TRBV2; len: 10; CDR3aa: ASITGSETQY
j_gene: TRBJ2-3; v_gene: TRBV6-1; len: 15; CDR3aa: ASSGPRTSGVTDTQY
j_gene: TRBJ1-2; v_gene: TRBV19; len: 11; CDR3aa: ASTLWGGYGYT
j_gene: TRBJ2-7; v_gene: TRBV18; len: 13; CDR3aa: ASSSTGQGGYEQY
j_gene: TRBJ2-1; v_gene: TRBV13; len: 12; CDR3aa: ASSFQGLWNEQF
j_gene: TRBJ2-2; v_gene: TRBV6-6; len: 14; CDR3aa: ASRRTSGSGTGELF
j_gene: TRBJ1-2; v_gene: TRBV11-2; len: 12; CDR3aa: ASSFWTGADGYT
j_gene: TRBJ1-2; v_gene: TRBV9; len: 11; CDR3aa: ASSVVSNYGYT
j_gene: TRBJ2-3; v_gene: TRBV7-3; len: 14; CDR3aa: ASSQGGFSGTDTQY
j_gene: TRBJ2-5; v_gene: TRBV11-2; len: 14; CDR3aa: ASRPSRDTLRETQY
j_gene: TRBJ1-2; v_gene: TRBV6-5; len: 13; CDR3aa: ASSYIQTVVYGYT
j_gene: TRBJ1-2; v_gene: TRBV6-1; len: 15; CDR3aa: ASSESWPGHSSYGYT
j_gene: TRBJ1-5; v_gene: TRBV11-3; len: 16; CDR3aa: ASSLKAPVAGINQPQH
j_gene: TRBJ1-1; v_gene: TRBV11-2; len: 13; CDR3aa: ASSLDFQGASRAF
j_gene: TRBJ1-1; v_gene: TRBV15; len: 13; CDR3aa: ATSRERGVVSEAF
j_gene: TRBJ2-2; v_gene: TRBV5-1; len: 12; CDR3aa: ASSSGQHTGELF
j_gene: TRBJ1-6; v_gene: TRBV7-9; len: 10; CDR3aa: ASKGGNSPLH
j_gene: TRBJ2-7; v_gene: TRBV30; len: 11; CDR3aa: ACLQASSYEQY
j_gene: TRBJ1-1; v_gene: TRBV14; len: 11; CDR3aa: ASSQPWNTEAF
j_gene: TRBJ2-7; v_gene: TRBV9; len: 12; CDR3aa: ASSPQGVDYEQY
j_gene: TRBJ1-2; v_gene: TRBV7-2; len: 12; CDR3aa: ASSLNMGDYGYT
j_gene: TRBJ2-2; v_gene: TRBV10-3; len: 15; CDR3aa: AIFGRRSGYNTGELF
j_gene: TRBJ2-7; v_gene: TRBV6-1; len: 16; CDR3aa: ASSEAGGGLAGEDEQY
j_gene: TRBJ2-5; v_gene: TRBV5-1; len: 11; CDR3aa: ASGEGRGETQY
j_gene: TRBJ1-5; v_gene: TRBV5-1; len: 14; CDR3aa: ASSLTPAGNNQPQH
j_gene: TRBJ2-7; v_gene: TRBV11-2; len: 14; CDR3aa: ASSLIGTGPSYEQY
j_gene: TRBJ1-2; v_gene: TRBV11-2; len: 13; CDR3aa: ASSLAPQGYDGYT
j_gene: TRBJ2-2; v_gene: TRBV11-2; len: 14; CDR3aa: ASSLVSGGDTGELF
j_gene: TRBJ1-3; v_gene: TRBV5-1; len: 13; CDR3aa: ASSKTGSSGNTIY
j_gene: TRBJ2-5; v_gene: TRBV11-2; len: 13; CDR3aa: ASSPTTSGGETQY
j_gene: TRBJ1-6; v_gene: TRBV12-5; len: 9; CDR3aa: ASGLSGTLH
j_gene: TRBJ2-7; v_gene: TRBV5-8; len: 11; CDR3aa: ASSGLAGREQY
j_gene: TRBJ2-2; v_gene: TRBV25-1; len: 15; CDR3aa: ASSHHSGRVRSGELF
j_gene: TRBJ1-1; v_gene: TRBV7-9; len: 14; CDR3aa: ASSRLGTGSNTEAF